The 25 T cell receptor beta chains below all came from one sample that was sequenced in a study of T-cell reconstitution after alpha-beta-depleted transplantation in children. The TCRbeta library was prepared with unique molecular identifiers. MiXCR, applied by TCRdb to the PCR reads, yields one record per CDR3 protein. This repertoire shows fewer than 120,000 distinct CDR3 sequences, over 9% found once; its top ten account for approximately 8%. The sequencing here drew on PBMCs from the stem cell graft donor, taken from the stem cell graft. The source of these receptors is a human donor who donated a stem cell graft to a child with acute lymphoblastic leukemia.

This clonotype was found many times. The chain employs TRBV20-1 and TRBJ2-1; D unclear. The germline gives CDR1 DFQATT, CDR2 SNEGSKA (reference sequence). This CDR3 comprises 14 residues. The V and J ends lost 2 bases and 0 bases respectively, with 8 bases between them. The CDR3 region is CSARNRSSYNEQFF. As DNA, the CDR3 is TGCAGTGCTAGAAACCGGAGCTCCTACAATGAGCAGTTCTTC.

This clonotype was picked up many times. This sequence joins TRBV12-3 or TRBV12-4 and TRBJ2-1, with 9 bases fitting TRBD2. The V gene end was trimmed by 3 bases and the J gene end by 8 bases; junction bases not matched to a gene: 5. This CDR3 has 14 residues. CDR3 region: CASSFAGGTYEQFF. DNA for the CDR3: TGTGCCAGCAGTTTCGCGGGAGGGACGTATGAGCAGTTCTTC.

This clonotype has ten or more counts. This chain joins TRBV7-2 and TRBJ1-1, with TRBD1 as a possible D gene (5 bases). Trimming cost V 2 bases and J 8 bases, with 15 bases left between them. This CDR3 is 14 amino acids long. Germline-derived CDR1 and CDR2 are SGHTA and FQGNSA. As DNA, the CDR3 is TGTGCCAGCAGCTTATCGGGGGGAAACCCCGAAGCTTTCTTT. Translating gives CASSLSGGNPEAFF.

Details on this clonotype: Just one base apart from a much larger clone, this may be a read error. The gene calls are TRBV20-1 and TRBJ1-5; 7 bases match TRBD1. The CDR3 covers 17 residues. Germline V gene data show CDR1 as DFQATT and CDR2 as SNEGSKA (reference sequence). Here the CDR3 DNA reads TGCTGTGCTAGGAGGACAGCGGGGGCAGGGGGGAATCAGCCCCAGCATTTT. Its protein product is CCARRTAGAGGNQPQHF.

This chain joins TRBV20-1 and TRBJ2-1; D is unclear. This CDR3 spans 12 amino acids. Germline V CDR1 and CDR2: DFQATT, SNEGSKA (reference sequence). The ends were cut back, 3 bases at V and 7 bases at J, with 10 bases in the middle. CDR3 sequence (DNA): TGCAGTGCTAGTGGTGGGATGAATGAGCAGTTCTTC. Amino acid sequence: CSASGGMNEQFF.

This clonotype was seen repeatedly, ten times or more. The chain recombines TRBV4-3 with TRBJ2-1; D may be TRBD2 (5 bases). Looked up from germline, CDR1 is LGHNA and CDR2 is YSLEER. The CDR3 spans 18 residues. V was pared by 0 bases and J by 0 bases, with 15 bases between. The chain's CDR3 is CASSQDPRGGSSYNEQFF. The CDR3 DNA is TGCGCCAGCAGCCAAGATCCCCGCGGAGGAAGCTCCTACAATGAGCAGTTCTTC.

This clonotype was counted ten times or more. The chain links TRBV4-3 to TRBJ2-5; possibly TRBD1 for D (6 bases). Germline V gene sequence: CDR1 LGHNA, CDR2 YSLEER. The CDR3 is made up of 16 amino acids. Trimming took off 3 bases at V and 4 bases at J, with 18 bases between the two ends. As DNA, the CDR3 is TGCGCCAGCAGCCACTCCAGTACAGGGTCAGTAGAGACCCAGTACTTC. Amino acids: CASSHSSTGSVETQYF.

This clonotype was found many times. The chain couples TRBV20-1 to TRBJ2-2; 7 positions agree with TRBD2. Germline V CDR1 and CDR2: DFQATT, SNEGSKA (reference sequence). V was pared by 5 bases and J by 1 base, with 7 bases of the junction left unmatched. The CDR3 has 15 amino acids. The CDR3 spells CSAPSAGVNTGELFF. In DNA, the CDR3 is TGCAGTGCTCCATCGGCGGGAGTGAACACCGGGGAGCTGTTTTTT.

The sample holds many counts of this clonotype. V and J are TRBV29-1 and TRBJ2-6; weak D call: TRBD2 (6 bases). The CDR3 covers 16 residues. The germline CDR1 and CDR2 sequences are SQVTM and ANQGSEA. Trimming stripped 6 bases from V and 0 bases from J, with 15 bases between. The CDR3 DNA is TGCAGCGTCTCGGGACTGCCATCCTCTGGGGCCAACGTCCTGACTTTC. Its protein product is CSVSGLPSSGANVLTF.

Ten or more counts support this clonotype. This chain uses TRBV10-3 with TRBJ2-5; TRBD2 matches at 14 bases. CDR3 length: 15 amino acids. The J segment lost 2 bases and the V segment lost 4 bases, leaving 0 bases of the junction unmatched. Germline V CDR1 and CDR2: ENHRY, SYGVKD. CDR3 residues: CAISGTSGGQETQYF. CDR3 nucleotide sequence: TGTGCCATCAGTGGGACTAGCGGGGGGCAAGAGACCCAGTACTTC.

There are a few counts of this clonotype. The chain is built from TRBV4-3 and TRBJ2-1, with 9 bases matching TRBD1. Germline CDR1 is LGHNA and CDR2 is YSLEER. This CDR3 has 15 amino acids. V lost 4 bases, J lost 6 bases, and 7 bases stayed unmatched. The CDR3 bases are TGCGCCAGCAGCCCGGGACAGGGAGGGGTCAATGAGCAGTTCTTC. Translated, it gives CASSPGQGGVNEQFF.

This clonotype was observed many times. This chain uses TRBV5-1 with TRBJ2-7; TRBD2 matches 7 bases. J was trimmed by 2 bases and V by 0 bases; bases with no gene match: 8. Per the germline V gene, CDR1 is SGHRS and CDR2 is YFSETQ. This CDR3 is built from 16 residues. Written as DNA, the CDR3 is TGCGCCAGCAGCTTGGACCCCAGCGGGGAGACCTACGAGCAGTACTTC. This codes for CASSLDPSGETYEQYF. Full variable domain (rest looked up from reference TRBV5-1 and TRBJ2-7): KAGVTQTPRYLIKTRGQQVTLSCSPISGHRSVSWYQQTPGQGLQFLFEYFSETQRNKGNFPGRFSGRQFSNSRSEMNVSTLELGDSALYLCASSLDPSGETYEQYFGPGTRLTVT.

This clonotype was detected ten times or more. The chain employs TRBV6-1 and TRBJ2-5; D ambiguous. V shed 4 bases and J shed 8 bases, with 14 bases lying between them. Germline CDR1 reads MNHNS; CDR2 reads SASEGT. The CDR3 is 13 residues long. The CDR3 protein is CASSAVIRETQYF. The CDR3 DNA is TGTGCCAGCAGTGCCGTCATACGTGAAACCCAGTACTTC.

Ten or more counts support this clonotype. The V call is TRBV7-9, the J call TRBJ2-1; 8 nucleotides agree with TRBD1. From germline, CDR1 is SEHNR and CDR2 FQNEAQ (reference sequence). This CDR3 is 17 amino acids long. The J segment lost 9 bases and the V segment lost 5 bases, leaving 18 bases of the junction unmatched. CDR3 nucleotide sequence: TGTGCCAGCAGCCCATCTCGTTTCGGGACAGGTGGGAGTGAGCAGTTCTTC. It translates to CASSPSRFGTGGSEQFF.

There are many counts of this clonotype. CDR3 amino acids: CASSLQASGGADGTQYF. CDR3 sequence (DNA): TGTGCCAGCAGCTTACAAGCTAGCGGGGGGGCCGATGGTACGCAGTATTTT. The chain carries TRBV7-2 and TRBJ2-3, with TRBD2 identical over 12 bases. The CDR3 is made up of 17 amino acids. CDR1 is SGHTA, CDR2 FQGNSA, per germline. With 2 bases clipped from V and 8 bases from J, the junction kept 11 bases outside the gene matches.

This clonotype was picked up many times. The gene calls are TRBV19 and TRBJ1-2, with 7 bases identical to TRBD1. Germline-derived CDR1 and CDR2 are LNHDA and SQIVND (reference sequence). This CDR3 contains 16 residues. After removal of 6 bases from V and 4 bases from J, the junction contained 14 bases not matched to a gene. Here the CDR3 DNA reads TGTGCCAGTAGAACCAAATTAGGGACAGACGCCTATGGCTACACCTTC. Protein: CASRTKLGTDAYGYTF.

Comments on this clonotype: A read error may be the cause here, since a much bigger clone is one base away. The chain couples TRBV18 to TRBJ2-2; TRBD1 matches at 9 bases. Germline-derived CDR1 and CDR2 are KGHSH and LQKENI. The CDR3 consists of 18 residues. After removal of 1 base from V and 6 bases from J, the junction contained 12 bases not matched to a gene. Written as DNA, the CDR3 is TGTGCCAGCTCACCACGCGCCCAACGGAACAGGGGGCCCGGGGAGCTGTTTTTT. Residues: CASSPRAQRNRGPGELFF.

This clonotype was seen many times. This CDR3 is CASSYSDNYGYTF. The CDR3 region has the DNA TGTGCCAGCAGTTACTCGGACAACTATGGCTACACCTTC. The chain combines TRBV6-2 or TRBV6-3 with TRBJ1-2; no clear D. Germline CDR1 MNHEY, CDR2 SVGEGT. V was clipped by 0 bases and J by 2 bases, with 4 bases between them. The CDR3 is 13 amino acids.

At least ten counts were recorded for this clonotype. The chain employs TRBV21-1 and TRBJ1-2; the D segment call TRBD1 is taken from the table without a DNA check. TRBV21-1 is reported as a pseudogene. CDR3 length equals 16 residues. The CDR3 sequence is CASSKERAPGNYGYTF. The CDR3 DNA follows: TGTGCCAGCAGCAAAGAAAGGGCTCCCGGAAACTATGGCTACACCTTC.

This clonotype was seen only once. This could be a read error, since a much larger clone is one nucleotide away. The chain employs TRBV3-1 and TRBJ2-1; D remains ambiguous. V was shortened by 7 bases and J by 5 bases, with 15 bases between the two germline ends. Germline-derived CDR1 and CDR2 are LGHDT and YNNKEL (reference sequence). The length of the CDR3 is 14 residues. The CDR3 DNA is TGTGCCAGCATCCGCCGGTACGACAACAATGAGCAGTTCTTC. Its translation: CASIRRYDNNEQFF.

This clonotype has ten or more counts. CDR3 sequence reads: CASSFEGNTEAFF. The CDR3 DNA reads TGTGCCAGCAGTTTCGAGGGCAACACTGAAGCTTTCTTT. The chain has TRBV27 and TRBJ1-1; D not resolved. The CDR3 is 13 amino acids. Germline values: CDR1 MNHEY, CDR2 SMNVEV (reference sequence). Trimming shortened V by 3 bases and J by 2 bases, and 7 bases separated the two germline ends.

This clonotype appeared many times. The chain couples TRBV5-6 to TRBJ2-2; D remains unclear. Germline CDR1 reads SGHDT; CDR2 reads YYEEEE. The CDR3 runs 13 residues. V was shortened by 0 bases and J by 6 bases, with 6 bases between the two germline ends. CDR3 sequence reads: CASSLGYAGELFF. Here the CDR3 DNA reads TGTGCCAGCAGCTTGGGTTACGCCGGGGAGCTGTTTTTT. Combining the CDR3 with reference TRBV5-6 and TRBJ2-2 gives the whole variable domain DAGVTQSPTHLIKTRGQQVTLRCSPKSGHDTVSWYQQALGQGPQFIFQYYEEEERQRGNFPDRFSGHQFPNYSSELNVNALLLGDSALYLCASSLGYAGELFFGEGSRLTVL.

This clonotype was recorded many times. This CDR3 is CSARPSTGSNYGYTF. The CDR3 DNA reads TGCAGTGCTAGACCCTCGACAGGGTCTAACTATGGCTACACCTTC. The chain employs TRBV20-1 and TRBJ1-2; 7 positions match TRBD1. CDR3 length: 15 amino acids. Germline V gene sequence: CDR1 DFQATT, CDR2 SNEGSKA (reference sequence). J lost 0 bases, V lost 2 bases, and 6 bases had no gene match.

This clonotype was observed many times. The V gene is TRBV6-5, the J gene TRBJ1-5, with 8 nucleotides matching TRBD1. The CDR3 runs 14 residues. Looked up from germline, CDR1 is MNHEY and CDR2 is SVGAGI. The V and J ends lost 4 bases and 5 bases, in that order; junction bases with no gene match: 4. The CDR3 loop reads CASSSGGIYQPQHF. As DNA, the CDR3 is TGTGCCAGCAGTTCAGGGGGCATCTATCAGCCCCAGCATTTT.

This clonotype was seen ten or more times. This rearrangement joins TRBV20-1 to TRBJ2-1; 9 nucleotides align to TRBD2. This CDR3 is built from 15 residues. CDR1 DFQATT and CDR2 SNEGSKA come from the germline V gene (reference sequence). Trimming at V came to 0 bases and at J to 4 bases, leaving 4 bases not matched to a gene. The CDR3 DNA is TGCAGTGCTAGAGAGGGAGCGGGAGGTTACAATGAGCAGTTCTTC. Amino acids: CSAREGAGGYNEQFF.